The 24 T cell receptor beta chains listed next were all sequenced from one sample in a study of cytomegalovirus exposure and HLA in healthy donors. The primer mix had 60 Vbeta and 13 Jbeta primers. Sequenced by immunoSEQ multiplex PCR; TCRdb stores in-frame clones only, minus some. The sample records roughly 150,000 clones, roughly 74% being singletons. Sequencing was carried out using PBMCs. All receptors come from a man aged 18 to 30 in good health and CMV-seropositive.

The CDR3 region is CASSTKNGGELFF. DNA for the CDR3: TGTGCCAGCAGCACGAAAAACGGCGGGGAGCTGTTTTTT. The V call is TRBV6-1, the J call TRBJ2-2, with unresolved D. Germline assignment: CDR1 MNHNS and CDR2 SASEGT. The CDR3 is made up of 13 amino acids. Trimming took 6 bases from V and 7 from J, leaving 12 bases between them.

The CDR3 region is CASSQGALRTRGTDTQYF. CDR3 bases: TGTGCCAGCAGCCAGGGGGCCCTACGGACTAGAGGCACAGATACGCAGTATTTT. The J gene is TRBJ2-3, the V gene TRBV5-4; perhaps TRBD1 as D (8 bases). V dropped 4 bases and J dropped 1 base, with 22 bases sitting between them. Germline CDR1 reads SGHNT; CDR2 reads YYREEE (reference sequence). There are 18 residues in the CDR3.

This clone has just a few counts. The J gene is TRBJ1-5, the V gene TRBV27, with D unclear. This CDR3 comprises 13 residues. V was clipped by 3 bases and J by 4 bases, with 7 bases between them. Per the germline V gene, CDR1 is MNHEY and CDR2 is SMNVEV (reference sequence). CDR3 amino acids: CASSFYPNQPQHF. The CDR3 nucleotides read TGTGCCAGCAGTTTCTATCCTAATCAGCCCCAGCATTTT.

The chain employs TRBV25-1 and TRBJ2-3, with D tentatively TRBD1 (6 bases). Germline V gene data show CDR1 as MGHDK and CDR2 as SYGVNS. The CDR3 has 18 residues. The V and J ends lost 3 bases and 0 bases respectively, with 19 bases between them. In DNA, the CDR3 is TGTGCCAGCAGTGAGTTATCGTTAGGGGGTGAAAGCACAGATACGCAGTATTTT. As protein: CASSELSLGGESTDTQYF.

The chain combines TRBV6-1 with TRBJ1-6, with TRBD1 as a possible D gene (6 bases). In germline, CDR1 is MNHNS, CDR2 SASEGT. The V and J ends lost 4 bases and 11 bases respectively, with 9 bases between them. This CDR3 is 12 amino acids long. CDR3 nucleotides: TGTGCCAGCAGTGTACAGGGACCACCCCTCCACTTT. This codes for CASSVQGPPLHF.

This clone was seen only a few times. At one of its ends the junction is not consistent with the germline gene, which may arise from a read error. This chain uses TRBV7-9 with TRBJ2-4, with TRBD1 identical over 7 bases. The CDR3 runs to 16 residues. CDR1 and CDR2 (germline): SEHNR, FQNEAQ (reference sequence). Here the CDR3 reads CSSSSSQTGAKNIQYF. The CDR3, as DNA: TGTTCCAGCAGCTCCAGCCAGACAGGGGCCAAAAACATTCAGTACTTC.

This clone was found a few times. This chain links TRBV29-1 with TRBJ2-3; D gene ambiguous. V lost 4 bases and J 4 bases, leaving 12 bases between the germline ends. The CDR3 length is 13 residues. Germline loops: CDR1 SQVTM, CDR2 ANQGSEA. Here the CDR3 DNA reads TGCAGCGTTGTGTACATTCTCGCAGATACGCAGTATTTT. Encoded protein: CSVVYILADTQYF.

The V call is TRBV6-1, the J call TRBJ2-7, with D unresolved. This CDR3 has 10 residues. The germline V and J ends were trimmed by 3 bases and 7 bases, with 4 bases remaining between them. Germline lookup yields CDR1 MNHNS and CDR2 SASEGT. CDR3 sequence reads: CASSEEEQYF. The CDR3 coding sequence is TGTGCCAGCAGTGAGGAGGAGCAGTACTTC.

J is TRBJ1-4 and V is TRBV28; tentatively, D is TRBD1 (5 bases). The ends were cut back, 3 bases at V and 0 bases at J, with 8 bases in the middle. Per germline, CDR1 MDHEN and CDR2 SYDVKM. The CDR3 loop spans 15 amino acids. CDR3 bases: TGTGCCAGCAGTTTGGGGGGATCAACTAATGAAAAACTGTTTTTT. Protein sequence: CASSLGGSTNEKLFF. Looking up the rest from reference TRBV28 and TRBJ1-4 gives the full variable domain: DVKVTQSSRYLVKRTGEKVFLECVQDMDHENMFWYRQDPGLGLRLIYFSYDVKMKEKGDIPEGYSVSREKKERFSLILESASTNQTSMYLCASSLGGSTNEKLFFGSGTQLSVL.

Concerning this clone itself: A junction end diverges from the germline sequence, so it may reflect a read error. The chain employs TRBV29-1 and TRBJ2-7, with 12 nucleotides matching TRBD2. The germline V gene encodes CDR1 SQVTM and CDR2 ANQGSEA. CDR3 length: 13 residues. This CDR3 is CSVEVASGRERYF. CDR3 coding DNA: TGCAGCGTTGAAGTGGCTAGCGGGAGGGAGCGGTACTTC.

The rearrangement joins TRBV27 to TRBJ1-2; TRBD1 aligns across 9 bases. This CDR3 spans 15 amino acids. Germline V gene sequence: CDR1 MNHEY, CDR2 SMNVEV (reference sequence). V lost 2 bases, J lost 4 bases, and 5 bases stayed unmatched. The CDR3 here is CASSLTGGAIYGYTF. For the CDR3, the DNA is TGTGCCAGCAGTTTAACAGGGGGCGCCATCTATGGCTACACCTTC.

The chain carries TRBV5-5 and TRBJ2-1, with TRBD2 identical over 7 bases. CDR3 length: 14 amino acids. Germline trimming cut 0 bases from V and 7 bases from J; bases unmatched to any gene: 4. CDR1 and CDR2 (germline): SGHKS, YYEKEE (reference sequence). CDR3 loop: CASSLVPLANEQFF. CDR3 nucleotide sequence: TGTGCCAGCAGCTTGGTCCCACTAGCGAATGAGCAGTTCTTC.

The chain links TRBV7-9 to TRBJ1-2; D ambiguous. Germline V gene sequence: CDR1 SEHNR, CDR2 FQNEAQ (reference sequence). V lost 1 base to trimming and J lost 1 base, with 13 bases between them. The CDR3 extends over 16 amino acids. The CDR3 is CASSLGAGGLNYGYTF. CDR3 in DNA: TGTGCCAGCAGCTTAGGCGCGGGAGGACTTAACTATGGCTACACCTTC.

This sequence joins TRBV5-4 and TRBJ2-3; 9 nucleotides align to TRBD1. There are 15 residues in the CDR3. Germline CDR1 reads SGHNT; CDR2 reads YYREEE (reference sequence). Unmatched junction bases numbered 6, after V lost 2 bases and J lost 5 bases. This chain's CDR3 is CASSFLGQGIDTQYF. The CDR3 region has the DNA TGTGCCAGCAGCTTTCTCGGACAGGGGATAGATACGCAGTATTTT.

The V gene is TRBV2, the J gene TRBJ2-5; D may be TRBD2 (6 bases). V shed 6 bases and J shed 5 bases, with 19 bases lying between them. CDR3 size: 15 residues. Germline lookup yields CDR1 SNHLY and CDR2 FYNNEI. The CDR3 bases are TGTGCCAGCAGACGCGGGATACAGAGGGAGGAGACCCAGTACTTC. Protein sequence: CASRRGIQREETQYF.

This chain connects TRBV7-9 to TRBJ2-7, with 7 bases fitting TRBD2. CDR3 length: 15 residues. Trimming cost V 2 bases and J 1 base; bases outside gene matches: 5. Germline V gene lookup returns CDR1 SEHNR and CDR2 FQNEAQ (reference sequence). For the CDR3, the DNA is TGTGCCAGCAGCTTACTCCAGGGAGGGTCCTACGAGCAGTACTTC. Residues: CASSLLQGGSYEQYF.

The chain has TRBV6-6 and TRBJ1-5, with 9 positions matching TRBD1. After removal of 7 bases from V and 0 bases from J, the junction contained 7 bases not matched to a gene. Germline V gives CDR1 MNHNY, CDR2 SVGAGI (reference sequence). The CDR3 covers 16 residues. CDR3 region: CASNFRTGDSNQPQHF. CDR3 coding DNA: TGTGCCAGCAATTTCCGGACAGGGGATAGCAATCAGCCCCAGCATTTT.

The rearrangement joins TRBV19 to TRBJ1-5, with D perhaps matching TRBD1 (6 bases). V was cut by 6 bases and J by 4 bases, with 10 bases left in between. Germline lookup yields CDR1 LNHDA and CDR2 SQIVND (reference sequence). The CDR3 spans 13 residues. CDR3 amino acids: CASSTGINQPQHF. In nucleotides, the CDR3 is TGTGCCAGTAGCACAGGGATTAATCAGCCCCAGCATTTT. The whole variable domain, filled in from reference TRBV19 and TRBJ1-5, reads DGGITQSPKYLFRKEGQNVTLSCEQNLNHDAMYWYRQDPGQGLRLIYYSQIVNDFQKGDIAEGYSVSREKKESFPLTVTSAQKNPTAFYLCASSTGINQPQHFGDGTRLSIL.

The chain carries TRBV7-2 and TRBJ2-7; 9 bases line up with TRBD2. Germline loops: CDR1 SGHTA, CDR2 FQGNSA. Trimming took 5 bases from V and 0 from J; bases not matched to a gene: 5. This CDR3 is 15 amino acids long. Here the CDR3 reads CASSRLAGSSYEQYF. CDR3 nucleotides: TGTGCCAGCAGCCGTCTAGCGGGGAGCTCCTACGAGCAGTACTTC.

V usage is TRBV27 and J usage is TRBJ1-3; D is possibly TRBD1 (5 bases). Germline V gene lookup returns CDR1 MNHEY and CDR2 SMNVEV (reference sequence). V lost 0 bases and J 2 bases, leaving 14 bases between the germline ends. This CDR3 has 17 residues. DNA of the CDR3: TGTGCCAGCAGTTTATCCTACGTCGGGGGACCTGGAAACACCATATATTTT. Amino acids: CASSLSYVGGPGNTIYF.

J is TRBJ2-2 and V is TRBV10-2; D is unresolved. Germline values: CDR1 WSHSY, CDR2 SAAADI. CDR3 size: 16 residues. V was pared by 8 bases and J by 2 bases, with 18 bases between. DNA of the CDR3: TGCGCCAGCGCCCTTGTCATGGCCGTAAACACCGGGGAGCTGTTTTTT. Its translation: CASALVMAVNTGELFF.

The chain carries TRBV28 and TRBJ2-1, with TRBD2 matching 12 bases. Trimming took 5 bases from V and 15 from J; bases not matched to a gene: 14. The germline gives CDR1 MDHEN, CDR2 SYDVKM. This CDR3 has 15 amino acids. CDR3 coding DNA: TGTGCCAGCAGTCGTCCGACTAGCGGGGGAGGCGGGGGGTTCTTC. Translating gives CASSRPTSGGGGGFF.

Worth noting for this clone: The junction shows a germline mismatch at one end, possibly a read error. V and J are TRBV7-2 and TRBJ2-7; 7 bases map to TRBD1. The CDR3 sequence is 14 residues long. The germline CDR1 and CDR2 sequences are SGHTA and FQGNSA. Written as DNA, the CDR3 is TGTGCCAGCAACTTAGGGGGACAGTCCTACGAGCAGTACTTC. Its translation: CASNLGGQSYEQYF. The complete variable domain, with remaining parts taken from reference TRBV7-2 and TRBJ2-7, reads GAGVSQSPSNKVTEKGKDVELRCDPISGHTALYWYRQSLGQGLEFLIYFQGNSAPDKSGLPSDRFSAERTGGSVSTLTIQRTQQEDSAVYLCASNLGGQSYEQYFGPGTRLTVT.

This clone was detected only once. The V and J genes are TRBV30 and TRBJ2-1; 11 bases are shared with TRBD2. V was pared by 7 bases and J by 4 bases, with 0 bases of the junction left unmatched. Germline CDR1 and CDR2: GTSNPN and SVGIG (reference sequence). The CDR3 sequence is 12 residues long. The CDR3 nucleotides are TGTGCCTCTAGCGGGGGGTACAATGAGCAGTTCTTC. Protein sequence: CASSGGYNEQFF.